This T cell receptor (beta chain) was observed in a study of technical replicates of blood from a few donors. Here immunoSEQ multiplex PCR was the method, and the copy in TCRdb shows in-frame clones only, minus some. This repertoire shows just over 75,000 clones, just under 95% found once; its top ten account for about 0.41%. The germline gives CDR1 SGHNT, CDR2 YYREEE (reference sequence). Between the trimmed V and J ends, which lost 0 bases and 6 bases, there was a span of 12 bases. The CDR3 is made up of 14 amino acids. The sample holds one count of this clone. Source material: T cells isolated from PBMCs. The chain joins TRBV5-4 to TRBJ1-2; tentative D call: TRBD1 (5 bases). The receptor was derived from a human donor in good health. In DNA form, the CDR3 reads TGTGCCAGCAGCTTGGCCGGCAGGGTGGATGGCTACACCTTC. This encodes CASSLAGRVDGYTF.